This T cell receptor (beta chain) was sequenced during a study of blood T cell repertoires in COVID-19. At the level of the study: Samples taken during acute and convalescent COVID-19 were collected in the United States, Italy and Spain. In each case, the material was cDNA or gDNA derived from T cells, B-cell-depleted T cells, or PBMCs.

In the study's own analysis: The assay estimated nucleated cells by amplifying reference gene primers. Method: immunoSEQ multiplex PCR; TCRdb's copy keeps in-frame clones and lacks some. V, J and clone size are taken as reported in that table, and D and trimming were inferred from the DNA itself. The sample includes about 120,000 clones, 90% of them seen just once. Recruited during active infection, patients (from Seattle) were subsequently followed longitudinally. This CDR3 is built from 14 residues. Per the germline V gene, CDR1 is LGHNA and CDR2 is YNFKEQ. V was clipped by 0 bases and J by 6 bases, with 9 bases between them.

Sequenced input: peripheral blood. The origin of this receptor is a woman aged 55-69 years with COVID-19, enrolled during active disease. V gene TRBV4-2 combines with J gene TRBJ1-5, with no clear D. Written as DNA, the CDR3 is TGTGCCAGCAGCCAAGAGAGATCTGCTCAGCCCCAGCATTTT. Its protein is CASSQERSAQPQHF.